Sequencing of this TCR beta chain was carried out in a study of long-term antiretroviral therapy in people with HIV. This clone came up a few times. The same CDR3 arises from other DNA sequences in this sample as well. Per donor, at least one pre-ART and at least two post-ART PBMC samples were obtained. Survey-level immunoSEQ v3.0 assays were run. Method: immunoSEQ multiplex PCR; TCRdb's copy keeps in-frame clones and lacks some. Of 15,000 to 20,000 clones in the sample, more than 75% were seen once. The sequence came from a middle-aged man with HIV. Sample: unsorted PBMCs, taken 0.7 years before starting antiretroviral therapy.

DNA of the CDR3: TGTGCCAGCAGCTTAGGCCCCGGGACTAGCGGGACCAATGAGCAGTTCTTC. Its protein product is CASSLGPGTSGTNEQFF. The V call is TRBV7-9, the J call TRBJ2-1; TRBD2 matches 13 bases. The CDR3 is 17 residues long. The germline V gene has CDR1 SEHNR and CDR2 FQNEAQ (reference sequence). The V gene end was trimmed by 1 base and the J gene end by 6 bases; junction bases not matched to a gene: 6.